These T cell receptor beta chains were read from a single sample in a study of CD8+CD57+ T cells in acquired aplastic anemia. TCRdb re-derived calls from the reads in MiXCR, one entry per CDR3 protein. The sample holds hundreds of thousands of distinct CDR3 sequences; about two thirds are singletons and the top ten take under 5%. The specimen sequenced was sorted CD4+, CD8+, or CD8+CD57+ T cells (not recorded which) from PBMCs. Receptor source: a human donor in good health, serving as a control. Both conserved end residues are part of each CDR3. The D gene is left open where the match is weak. Not all rows give a size; the values are once, few, many and, for expanded clones, a class.

j_call: TRBJ1-5; d_call: -; v_call: TRBV20-1; clone_size: -; cdr3_nt: TGCAGTGCTAGAGATCTAATGCGGTTAGCGGGGGGCAATCAGCCCCAGCATTTT; cdr3_aa: CSARDLMRLAGGNQPQHF
j_call: TRBJ1-1; d_call: TRBD1; v_call: TRBV5-1; clone_size: -; cdr3_nt: TGCGCCAGCAGCTTAGGGACAGGGGTATCTGAAGCTTTCTTT; cdr3_aa: CASSLGTGVSEAFF
j_call: TRBJ1-1; d_call: -; v_call: TRBV7-2; clone_size: -; cdr3_nt: TGTGCCAGCAGCCACCGGGGGCGTACTGAAGATTTCTTT; cdr3_aa: CASSHRGRTEDFF
j_call: TRBJ1-1; d_call: -; v_call: TRBV5-1; clone_size: -; cdr3_nt: TGCGCCAGCAGCCCGTTCCCAGGGACTAGCTTT; cdr3_aa: CASSPFPGTSF
j_call: TRBJ1-2; d_call: -; v_call: TRBV12-3/TRBV12-4; clone_size: -; cdr3_nt: TGCGCCAGCACCTGGGGGGACTATGGCTACACCTTC; cdr3_aa: CASTWGDYGYTF
j_call: TRBJ2-7; d_call: TRBD1; v_call: TRBV6-2/TRBV6-3; clone_size: many; cdr3_nt: TGTGCCAGCAGTATACAGGGGGCGTTAACATCCTACGAGCAGTACTTC; cdr3_aa: CASSIQGALTSYEQYF
j_call: TRBJ2-3; d_call: -; v_call: TRBV19; clone_size: many; cdr3_nt: TGTGCCAGTAGTCCGCGGCCGGGCCGCACAGATACGCAGTATTTT; cdr3_aa: CASSPRPGRTDTQYF
j_call: TRBJ1-4; d_call: -; v_call: TRBV6-5; clone_size: -; cdr3_nt: TGTGCCAGCAGTTATCAGAAAGGGGGTGTGAGTGAAAAACTGTTTTTT; cdr3_aa: CASSYQKGGVSEKLFF
j_call: TRBJ1-4; d_call: -; v_call: TRBV20-1; clone_size: -; cdr3_nt: TGCAGTGCTAGAGGGGCAGCACGGGGTGAGCTGTTTTTT; cdr3_aa: CSARGAARGELFF
j_call: TRBJ2-3; d_call: TRBD2; v_call: TRBV4-3; clone_size: -; cdr3_nt: TGCGCCAGCAGCCAAGGACTAGCGGGGGGTAATACGCAGTATTTT; cdr3_aa: CASSQGLAGGNTQYF
j_call: TRBJ1-2; d_call: TRBD1; v_call: TRBV2; clone_size: -; cdr3_nt: TGTGCCAGCAGTGAGGACAGGTCTTATGGCTACACCTTC; cdr3_aa: CASSEDRSYGYTF
j_call: TRBJ1-4; d_call: TRBD1; v_call: TRBV7-8; clone_size: -; cdr3_nt: TGTGCCAGCAGTGGAGAGGGACAGGTTGCCTACGAGCAGTTTTTT; cdr3_aa: CASSGEGQVAYEQFF
j_call: TRBJ2-3; d_call: -; v_call: TRBV12-3/TRBV12-4; clone_size: -; cdr3_nt: TGTGCCAGCAGCAAACAAGATACGCAGTATTTT; cdr3_aa: CASSKQDTQYF
j_call: TRBJ1-2; d_call: TRBD1; v_call: TRBV20-1; clone_size: -; cdr3_nt: TGCAGTGCCACACGACAGGGAAGCTCAGACTATGGCTACACCTTC; cdr3_aa: CSATRQGSSDYGYTF
j_call: TRBJ1-4; d_call: -; v_call: TRBV7-6; clone_size: -; cdr3_nt: TGTGCCAGCAGCTCCTTACAGGACGAAAGGCTGTTTTTT; cdr3_aa: CASSSLQDERLFF
j_call: TRBJ1-5; d_call: TRBD1; v_call: TRBV15; clone_size: -; cdr3_nt: TGTGCCACCAGCAGAGCTACAGGGGTGCGTCAGCTCCAGCATTTT; cdr3_aa: CATSRATGVRQLQHF
j_call: TRBJ1-5; d_call: -; v_call: TRBV18; clone_size: many; cdr3_nt: TGTGCCAGCTCACCACCGGGTCAGCCCCAGCATTTT; cdr3_aa: CASSPPGQPQHF
j_call: TRBJ1-2; d_call: -; v_call: TRBV5-1; clone_size: -; cdr3_nt: TGCGCCAGCAAGCAAGGTGGCCAGCCGAACTATGGCTACACCTTC; cdr3_aa: CASKQGGQPNYGYTF
j_call: TRBJ1-1; d_call: -; v_call: TRBV15; clone_size: -; cdr3_nt: TGTGCCACCAGCTTGGAGCTAGAGGGGGAAGGGTTCTTT; cdr3_aa: CATSLELEGEGFF
j_call: TRBJ2-2; d_call: -; v_call: TRBV19; clone_size: many; cdr3_nt: TGTGCCAGTACCCGGACAGTTTCACCCACCGGGGAGCTGTTTTTT; cdr3_aa: CASTRTVSPTGELFF
j_call: TRBJ2-4; d_call: TRBD2; v_call: TRBV2; clone_size: once; cdr3_nt: TGTGCCAGCAGTGACCTGACGAGCGGGGAGGACATTCAGTACTTC; cdr3_aa: CASSDLTSGEDIQYF
j_call: TRBJ2-3; d_call: -; v_call: TRBV29-1; clone_size: few; cdr3_nt: TGCAGCGTTGAAGATCTCTCAGCGGCCCTCACAGATACGCAGTATTTT; cdr3_aa: CSVEDLSAALTDTQYF
j_call: TRBJ2-1; d_call: TRBD2; v_call: TRBV7-8; clone_size: -; cdr3_nt: TGTGCCAGCAGCGCTGCGGGGGGGCCCGCCAATGAGCAGTTCTTC; cdr3_aa: CASSAAGGPANEQFF
j_call: TRBJ1-1; d_call: -; v_call: TRBV12-3/TRBV12-4; clone_size: many; cdr3_nt: TGTGCCAGCAGCTTTCTTGGGGGACATTCAAAAGAAGCTTTCTTT; cdr3_aa: CASSFLGGHSKEAFF
j_call: TRBJ2-5; d_call: TRBD1; v_call: TRBV25-1; clone_size: -; cdr3_nt: TGTGCCAGCAGCACTTGGGACAGGGAGAAAGATACGCAGTATTTC; cdr3_aa: CASSTWDREKDTQYF
j_call: TRBJ2-7; d_call: -; v_call: TRBV2; clone_size: few; cdr3_nt: TGTGCCAGCAGTGAGGCAGGGGGGGAGCAGCACTTC; cdr3_aa: CASSEAGGEQHF
j_call: TRBJ2-3; d_call: -; v_call: TRBV24-1; clone_size: -; cdr3_nt: TGTGCCACCAGTGATCCAGGGGCAGATACGCAGTATTTT; cdr3_aa: CATSDPGADTQYF
j_call: TRBJ1-2; d_call: -; v_call: TRBV10-2; clone_size: many; cdr3_nt: TGCGCCAGCAGTGAGTTGGGGTTATATGGCTACACCTTC; cdr3_aa: CASSELGLYGYTF
j_call: TRBJ2-7; d_call: -; v_call: TRBV5-6; clone_size: many; cdr3_nt: TGTGCCAGCAGCTTGGTCGGCTCAGTGGGGGGGGGCTTGGACGAGCAGTACTTC; cdr3_aa: CASSLVGSVGGGLDEQYF
j_call: TRBJ1-1; d_call: -; v_call: TRBV2; clone_size: -; cdr3_nt: TGTGCCAGCCGACTCACGGGGGGCACTGAAGCTTTCTTT; cdr3_aa: CASRLTGGTEAFF
j_call: TRBJ2-3; d_call: TRBD2; v_call: TRBV7-2; clone_size: -; cdr3_nt: TGTGCCAGCAGTCGCGGGGGGGGAGCATACGAGCAGTATTTT; cdr3_aa: CASSRGGGAYEQYF
j_call: TRBJ2-3; d_call: -; v_call: TRBV7-2; clone_size: many; cdr3_nt: TGTGCCAGCAACCACCTATCAGGGGGGGGCACAGATACGCAGTATTTT; cdr3_aa: CASNHLSGGGTDTQYF
j_call: TRBJ2-3; d_call: TRBD1; v_call: TRBV20-1; clone_size: -; cdr3_nt: TGCAGTGCTCTGACTGGACAGGGGACAGATACGCAGTATTTT; cdr3_aa: CSALTGQGTDTQYF
j_call: TRBJ2-7; d_call: TRBD2; v_call: TRBV7-2; clone_size: -; cdr3_nt: TGTGCCAGCAGCTTGGGGGGGACCAGATATACGCAGTACTTC; cdr3_aa: CASSLGGTRYTQYF
j_call: TRBJ2-1; d_call: -; v_call: TRBV11-2; clone_size: -; cdr3_nt: TGTGCCAGCACCTACGGACGGTCAAACAATGAGCAGTTCTTC; cdr3_aa: CASTYGRSNNEQFF
j_call: TRBJ1-2; d_call: -; v_call: TRBV20-1; clone_size: -; cdr3_nt: TGCAGCGCAACCGATGGGGACCGAGGATATGGCTACACCTTC; cdr3_aa: CSATDGDRGYGYTF
j_call: TRBJ1-6; d_call: -; v_call: TRBV7-2; clone_size: -; cdr3_nt: TGCGCCAGCAGCCACTCCACGGCGGGGACTAGTGGTTCACCCCTCCACTTT; cdr3_aa: CASSHSTAGTSGSPLHF
j_call: TRBJ2-1; d_call: -; v_call: TRBV18; clone_size: -; cdr3_nt: TGTGCCAGCTCACCACCGTCCCCGAATGAGCAGTTCTTC; cdr3_aa: CASSPPSPNEQFF
j_call: TRBJ1-5; d_call: -; v_call: TRBV7-8; clone_size: -; cdr3_nt: TGTGCCAGCAGTGACTCAGGTCAGCCCCAGCATTTT; cdr3_aa: CASSDSGQPQHF
j_call: TRBJ2-3; d_call: -; v_call: TRBV20-1; clone_size: -; cdr3_nt: TGCAGCGCTAAGGAGACCGCCGGAACAGATACGCAGTATTTT; cdr3_aa: CSAKETAGTDTQYF
j_call: TRBJ2-7; d_call: -; v_call: TRBV7-2; clone_size: -; cdr3_nt: TGTGCCAGCAGCCAAGGTCTGGCGGGGGCCTACACGCAGTACTTC; cdr3_aa: CASSQGLAGAYTQYF
j_call: TRBJ2-1; d_call: -; v_call: TRBV7-6; clone_size: -; cdr3_nt: TGTGCCAGCAGCTTAGGGACCCTAAGCTCCTACAATGAGCAGTTCTTC; cdr3_aa: CASSLGTLSSYNEQFF
j_call: TRBJ1-1; d_call: -; v_call: TRBV5-1; clone_size: many; cdr3_nt: TGCGCCAGCAGTCCAGGACGTCAGGGCACTGAAGCTTTCTTT; cdr3_aa: CASSPGRQGTEAFF
j_call: TRBJ1-2; d_call: -; v_call: TRBV7-2; clone_size: -; cdr3_nt: -; cdr3_aa: CASSFRGAYGYTFTF
j_call: TRBJ1-6; d_call: -; v_call: TRBV5-1; clone_size: -; cdr3_nt: TGCGCCAGCAGCGCACCGGAGGGCCGGGGCCACTTT; cdr3_aa: CASSAPEGRGHF
j_call: TRBJ1-1; d_call: TRBD1; v_call: TRBV7-3; clone_size: -; cdr3_nt: TGTGCCAGCAGCTCCTCCCCCGGGACAGCGCACCTCGCGTTCTTT; cdr3_aa: CASSSSPGTAHLAFF
j_call: TRBJ2-5; d_call: -; v_call: TRBV5-5; clone_size: -; cdr3_nt: TGTGCCAGCAGCCAACAGGGACGGGGGGCCCAGTACTTC; cdr3_aa: CASSQQGRGAQYF
j_call: TRBJ2-3; d_call: -; v_call: TRBV13; clone_size: once; cdr3_nt: TGTGCCAGCAGCGAGGCGCCTACAGGCATCACAGATACGCAGTATTTT; cdr3_aa: CASSEAPTGITDTQYF
j_call: TRBJ1-3; d_call: -; v_call: TRBV12-3/TRBV12-4; clone_size: -; cdr3_nt: TGTGCCAGCAGCCTCATCTCTGGAAACACCATATATTTT; cdr3_aa: CASSLISGNTIYF
j_call: TRBJ2-7; d_call: -; v_call: TRBV7-2; clone_size: -; cdr3_nt: TGTGCCAGCAGCTTCCTGGCAGGGGGGGGCGGGTACGAGCAGTACTTC; cdr3_aa: CASSFLAGGGGYEQYF
j_call: TRBJ2-3; d_call: -; v_call: TRBV7-2; clone_size: many; cdr3_nt: TGTGCCAGCAGCGCGGGGTTTAGCACAGATACGCAGTATTTT; cdr3_aa: CASSAGFSTDTQYF
j_call: TRBJ1-4; d_call: -; v_call: TRBV9; clone_size: -; cdr3_nt: TGTGCCAGCAGCTTAGATCGGGGAACTAATGAAATCCTGTTTTTT; cdr3_aa: CASSLDRGTNEILFF
j_call: TRBJ2-1; d_call: TRBD2; v_call: TRBV2; clone_size: few; cdr3_nt: TGTGCCAGCAGTGGCCAGGGACTAGCGGGGGGCAACATAGCAAGTGAGCAGTTCTTC; cdr3_aa: CASSGQGLAGGNIASEQFF
j_call: TRBJ1-2; d_call: -; v_call: TRBV4-1; clone_size: -; cdr3_nt: TGCGCCAGCAGCCAAGGTATAGGGAGTGTGGGCTATGGCTACACCTTC; cdr3_aa: CASSQGIGSVGYGYTF
j_call: TRBJ2-2; d_call: -; v_call: TRBV2; clone_size: -; cdr3_nt: TGTGCCAGCAGCTCGGTGTATCGCGGGCCCGGGGAGCTGTTTTTT; cdr3_aa: CASSSVYRGPGELFF
j_call: TRBJ1-2; d_call: -; v_call: TRBV29-1; clone_size: -; cdr3_nt: TGCAGCGTTGATGTAGTGCCGGGGGCAAATGGCTACACCTTC; cdr3_aa: CSVDVVPGANGYTF
j_call: TRBJ1-2; d_call: -; v_call: TRBV12-3/TRBV12-4; clone_size: once; cdr3_nt: TGTGCCAGCAGTTCAGCGAATTTCAGCCAGACTAACTATGGCTACACCTTC; cdr3_aa: CASSSANFSQTNYGYTF
j_call: TRBJ2-7; d_call: -; v_call: TRBV2; clone_size: -; cdr3_nt: TGTGCCAGCACCTACAGGGATGAAGACGAGCAGTACTTC; cdr3_aa: CASTYRDEDEQYF
j_call: TRBJ2-5; d_call: -; v_call: TRBV30; clone_size: many; cdr3_nt: TGTGCCTGGAGTGTCGGACAAGAGACCCAGTACTTC; cdr3_aa: CAWSVGQETQYF